The 29 T cell receptor beta chains below were found in one sample sequenced in a study of graft-versus-host responses after intestinal transplantation. Measured with immunoSEQ multiplex PCR; TCRdb has only the in-frame clones, and not every one. The table records approximately 19,000 clones, more than 80% of them present only once. The sequencing here drew on PBMCs, taken around 350 days after transplant. All receptors come from a human patient who received an intestinal transplant, so some T cells may come from the graft donor.

This chain connects TRBV11-2 to TRBJ2-4; no clear D gene. This CDR3 is 13 amino acids long. From germline, CDR1 is SGHAT and CDR2 FQNNGV. Trimming stripped 0 bases from V and 6 bases from J, with 6 bases between. CDR3 coding DNA: TGTGCCAGCAGCTTAGAATTGCCAAACATTCAGTACTTC. Amino acids: CASSLELPNIQYF.

The rearrangement uses TRBV6-6 and TRBJ1-5; TRBD1 aligns across 7 bases. Germline-derived CDR1 and CDR2 are MNHNY and SVGAGI (reference sequence). The CDR3 is 14 amino acids. With V trimmed by 4 bases and J by 1 base, 1 base remained unmatched. CDR3 in DNA: TGTGCCAGCAGTTCACAGGGGAGCAATCAGCCCCAGCATTTT. Residues: CASSSQGSNQPQHF.

The chain has TRBV19 and TRBJ2-5; 10 positions match TRBD1. Unmatched junction bases numbered 7, after V lost 0 bases and J lost 6 bases. The germline V gene has CDR1 LNHDA and CDR2 SQIVND (reference sequence). This CDR3 region has 16 residues. CDR3 coding DNA: TGTGCCAGTAGTATAGAGAGGCGGGACAGGGGTAAGACCCAGTACTTC. Its translation is CASSIERRDRGKTQYF.

The rearrangement joins TRBV6-1 to TRBJ2-4; D unclear. The V and J ends lost 6 bases and 0 bases respectively, with 12 bases between them. Germline lookup yields CDR1 MNHNS and CDR2 SASEGT. There are 15 residues in the CDR3. CDR3 DNA: TGTGCCAGCAGAGACGGAAGGGAAGCCAAAAACATTCAGTACTTC. Translating it yields CASRDGREAKNIQYF.

This rearrangement joins TRBV13 to TRBJ1-1, with a possible D match to TRBD1 (5 bases). The V and J ends lost 4 bases and 4 bases respectively, with 19 bases between them. This CDR3 region has 16 residues. Per the germline V gene, CDR1 is PRHDT and CDR2 is FYEKMQ (reference sequence). The CDR3: CASSSYEGAGRTEAFF. Written as DNA, the CDR3 is TGTGCCAGCAGCTCTTACGAGGGTGCGGGGCGCACTGAAGCTTTCTTT.

A word on this clone: The sample carries other DNA sequences with the same CDR3. The rearrangement uses TRBV6-4 and TRBJ2-3; the match to TRBD2 covers 9 bases. In germline, CDR1 is MRHNA, CDR2 SNTAGT. J was trimmed by 4 bases and V by 0 bases; bases with no gene match: 2. This CDR3 region has 15 residues. CDR3 loop: CASSDSSGGADTQYF. The CDR3 bases are TGTGCCAGCAGTGACTCTAGCGGGGGAGCAGATACGCAGTATTTT.

J is TRBJ2-7 and V is TRBV6-1; D perhaps matches TRBD1 (6 bases). Germline-derived CDR1 and CDR2 are MNHNS and SASEGT. Trimming cost V 5 bases and J 4 bases, with 15 bases left between them. The CDR3 extends over 14 amino acids. The CDR3, as DNA: TGTGCCAGCAGTTATAGGGGGACACAATACGAGCAGTACTTC. It is translated as CASSYRGTQYEQYF.

The chain uses TRBV21-1 and TRBJ2-7; the table's D call TRBD2 went unverified against the DNA. TRBV21-1 represents a pseudogene. The CDR3 is made up of 18 amino acids. CDR3 protein: CASSTKVGREEGNYEQYF. The CDR3 coding sequence is TGTGCCAGCAGCACAAAAGTGGGGCGGGAGGAGGGTAACTACGAGCAGTACTTC.

This chain links TRBV2 with TRBJ2-7; TRBD1 might be the D (5 bases). This CDR3 contains 15 residues. CDR1 is SNHLY, CDR2 FYNNEI, per germline. The ends were cut back, 2 bases at V and 1 base at J, with 12 bases in the middle. The CDR3 spells CASSEQGAPSYEQYF. For the CDR3, the DNA is TGTGCCAGCAGTGAACAAGGGGCGCCGTCCTACGAGCAGTACTTC.

This chain connects TRBV5-6 to TRBJ2-1; TRBD1 is a possible D gene (6 bases). The V end lost 0 bases, the J end lost 0 bases, and 7 bases lay between the germline ends. The CDR3 length is 15 residues. Germline V gene data show CDR1 as SGHDT and CDR2 as YYEEEE. For the CDR3, the DNA is TGTGCCAGCAGCTTGGAGGGACACTCCTACAATGAGCAGTTCTTC. As protein: CASSLEGHSYNEQFF.

With respect to this clone: This CDR3 is also generated by other DNA sequences in the sample. This sequence joins TRBV7-2 and TRBJ1-2; TRBD1 aligns across 7 bases. The CDR3 sequence is 15 residues long. V shed 2 bases, J shed 8 bases, and the junction held 11 bases outside the gene matches. Looked up from germline, CDR1 is SGHTA and CDR2 is FQGNSA. The CDR3 reads CASSLRREGARGYTF. The CDR3 DNA reads TGTGCCAGCAGCTTAAGGCGGGAGGGGGCGAGGGGCTACACCTTC. The full variable domain, in which reference TRBV7-2 and TRBJ1-2 provide the parts outside the CDR3, is GAGVSQSPSNKVTEKGKDVELRCDPISGHTALYWYRQSLGQGLEFLIYFQGNSAPDKSGLPSDRFSAERTGGSVSTLTIQRTQQEDSAVYLCASSLRREGARGYTFGSGTRLTVV.

V usage is TRBV6-5 and J usage is TRBJ1-2; D is unresolved. The CDR3 is 15 amino acids. The germline gives CDR1 MNHEY, CDR2 SVGAGI. Trimming removed 6 bases at V and 1 base at J, with 15 bases between. The chain's CDR3 is CASSEILTINYGYTF. The CDR3 DNA reads as TGTGCCAGCAGCGAGATCTTGACAATTAACTATGGCTACACCTTC.

V and J are TRBV29-1 and TRBJ2-7; TRBD1 aligns across 8 bases. Trimming at V came to 6 bases and at J to 6 bases, leaving 13 bases not matched to a gene. CDR3 length: 14 amino acids. CDR1 and CDR2 (germline): SQVTM, ANQGSEA. The CDR3 loop reads CSVEKAGTGSEQYF. For the CDR3, the DNA is TGCAGCGTGGAAAAAGCTGGGACAGGTAGCGAGCAGTACTTC.

The rearrangement links TRBV2 to TRBJ2-7; TRBD2 matches 14 bases. The V gene end was trimmed by 10 bases and the J gene end by 7 bases; junction bases not matched to a gene: 9. The CDR3 consists of 14 residues. Germline CDR1 reads SNHLY; CDR2 reads FYNNEI. The CDR3, as DNA: TGTGCCACCGGAGGACTAGCGGGAGGTTGGGAGCAGTACTTC. Its protein is CATGGLAGGWEQYF.

The chain recombines TRBV7-3 with TRBJ2-3, with 13 positions matching TRBD2. Looked up from germline, CDR1 is SGHTA and CDR2 is FQGTGA. V shed 6 bases and J 5 bases; nucleotides not matched to a gene: 17. The CDR3 is 19 amino acids. Written as DNA, the CDR3 is TGTGCCAGCAGTTCCAACCCCCCCGGGACTAGCGGGGCCGGAGATACGCAGTATTTT. Its protein is CASSSNPPGTSGAGDTQYF. Full variable domain (remainder filled in from reference TRBV7-3 and TRBJ2-3): GAGVSQTPSNKVTEKGKYVELRCDPISGHTALYWYRQSLGQGPEFLIYFQGTGAADDSGLPNDRFFAVRPEGSVSTLKIQRTERGDSAVYLCASSSNPPGTSGAGDTQYFGPGTRLTVL.

This clone was observed a few times. The J gene is TRBJ2-3, the V gene TRBV4-2, with 7 bases identical to TRBD2. The V segment lost 2 bases and the J segment 6 bases; nucleotides outside the gene matches: 8. CDR1 is LGHNA and CDR2 is YNFKEQ in the germline V gene. This CDR3 has 15 amino acids. The CDR3 sequence: CASSQTGGGTDTQYF. CDR3 DNA sequence: TGTGCCAGCAGCCAAACAGGCGGGGGTACCGATACGCAGTATTTT.

V is TRBV5-1 and J is TRBJ2-2, with a possible D match to TRBD2 (6 bases). V gave up 1 base and J gave up 0 bases, with 10 bases separating them. The germline gives CDR1 SGHRS, CDR2 YFSETQ. This CDR3 has 16 amino acids. This chain's CDR3 is CASSLLQRANTGELFF. The DNA of the CDR3 is TGCGCCAGCAGCTTGCTCCAGCGGGCGAACACCGGGGAGCTGTTTTTT.

This sequence joins TRBV6-4 and TRBJ2-1; D is possibly TRBD1 or TRBD2 (5 bases each). CDR3 size: 14 residues. Germline loops: CDR1 MRHNA, CDR2 SNTAGT. V was cut by 3 bases and J by 0 bases, with 6 bases left in between. The CDR3 loop reads CASSEGTSYNEQFF. CDR3 DNA: TGTGCCAGCAGTGAGGGGACCTCCTACAATGAGCAGTTCTTC.

This chain joins TRBV15 and TRBJ2-7; D gene uncertain. With 0 bases removed from V and 5 bases from J, the gap between germline ends came to 8 bases. The germline V gene encodes CDR1 LNHNV and CDR2 YYDKDF (reference sequence). The CDR3 runs 13 residues. This CDR3 reads CATSREISDEQYF. The CDR3 DNA reads TGTGCCACCAGCAGAGAAATTTCGGACGAGCAGTACTTC.

J is TRBJ2-7 and V is TRBV4-1; D might be TRBD1 (5 bases). Trimming removed 0 bases at V and 5 bases at J, with 8 bases between. The CDR3 runs 13 residues. Germline values: CDR1 MGHRA, CDR2 YSYEKL. The CDR3 region has the DNA TGCGCCAGCAGCCAAGATTCAGGGAACGAGCAGTACTTC. Translated, it gives CASSQDSGNEQYF.

V gene TRBV7-9 combines with J gene TRBJ2-5; a possible D gene is TRBD2 (5 bases). V lost 5 bases and J lost 4, with 17 bases in between. The CDR3 is made up of 15 amino acids. Germline V lookup: CDR1 SEHNR, CDR2 FQNEAQ (reference sequence). CDR3 DNA: TGTGCCAGCAGCACTCTACCGAGAGGGTCAGAGACCCAGTACTTC. This translates into CASSTLPRGSETQYF.

This sequence joins TRBV6-1 and TRBJ1-1; D gene uncertain. The V gene's germline CDR1 is MNHNS and CDR2 SASEGT. Trimming removed 0 bases at V and 9 bases at J, with 17 bases between. The CDR3 loop spans 15 amino acids. CDR3 sequence: CASSEALDYRRQAFF. As DNA, the CDR3 is TGTGCCAGCAGTGAAGCGTTAGATTACCGGAGACAAGCTTTCTTT.

The chain recombines TRBV6-4 with TRBJ2-1; D is uncertain. V was cut by 0 bases and J by 6 bases, with 15 bases left in between. Germline V lookup: CDR1 MRHNA, CDR2 SNTAGT. The CDR3 is 16 residues long. The CDR3 is CASSDSRHSFLNEQFF. The CDR3 region has the DNA TGTGCCAGCAGTGACTCGCGTCATAGCTTTCTCAATGAGCAGTTCTTC.

The chain links TRBV6-5 to TRBJ2-7; D gene uncertain. The germline V gene has CDR1 MNHEY and CDR2 SVGAGI. There are 11 residues in the CDR3. Trimming cost V 2 bases and J 3 bases, with 2 bases left between them. CDR3 DNA sequence: TGTGCCAGCAGTTACAACTACGAGCAGTACTTC. Residues: CASSYNYEQYF.

The V call is TRBV6-5, the J call TRBJ1-5; D is uncertain. The germline V and J ends were trimmed by 2 bases and 1 base, with 6 bases remaining between them. Per the germline V gene, CDR1 is MNHEY and CDR2 is SVGAGI. The CDR3 runs 14 residues. The CDR3 sequence: CASSYAGSNQPQHF. CDR3 in DNA: TGTGCCAGCAGTTACGCGGGGAGCAATCAGCCCCAGCATTTT.

The chain joins TRBV10-2 to TRBJ2-2, with D tentatively TRBD2 (6 bases). The CDR3 sequence is 15 residues long. Trimming stripped 3 bases from V and 6 bases from J, with 14 bases between. Germline CDR1 WSHSY, CDR2 SAAADI. The DNA for the CDR3 is TGCGCCAGCAGTGATACGGGACTTGGACCCGGGGAGCTGTTTTTT. It specifies CASSDTGLGPGELFF.

There are a few counts of this clone. The V and J genes are TRBV5-1 and TRBJ1-2; possibly TRBD1 for D (5 bases). V was shortened by 0 bases and J by 8 bases, with 17 bases between the two germline ends. Germline V gene lookup returns CDR1 SGHRS and CDR2 YFSETQ. This CDR3 has 15 residues. The CDR3 DNA reads TGCGCCAGCAGCTTGGTATCCGGGGACCCTAGAGGCTACACCTTC. It is translated as CASSLVSGDPRGYTF.

V gene TRBV11-1 combines with J gene TRBJ2-7, with D possibly being TRBD1 or TRBD2 (5 bases each). Germline assignment: CDR1 SGHAT and CDR2 FQDESV (reference sequence). With 4 bases removed from V and 2 bases from J, the gap between germline ends came to 15 bases. The CDR3 runs 15 residues. The CDR3 region has the DNA TGTGCCAGCAGCTCAGGGACCGAAAATCCCTACGAGCAGTACTTC. It codes for CASSSGTENPYEQYF.

This clone was seen a single time. The V call is TRBV6-6, the J call TRBJ1-4; 9 bases align to TRBD1. The germline V gene has CDR1 MNHNY and CDR2 SVGAGI (reference sequence). Germline trimming cut 5 bases from V and 5 bases from J; bases unmatched to any gene: 3. The CDR3 totals 14 residues. CDR3 in amino acids: CASSVGTGNEKLFF. CDR3 nucleotides: TGTGCCAGCAGTGTCGGGACAGGGAATGAAAAACTGTTTTTT.